Here is one TCR beta chain with its context. Its cognate antigen is unknown. The data belong to a study of Tregs in tolerant kidney transplant recipients. Study conclusions and caveats: Tregs expanded with activated donor B cells seemed most donor-specific. Some patients' samples used different primers over time, so nucleotide sequences weren't comparable.

The CDR3 length is 15 residues. Germline CDR1 and CDR2: MDHEN and SYDVKM. V lost 3 bases, J lost 2 bases, and 11 bases lay in between. Libraries were prepared by immunoSEQ multiplex PCR; TCRdb keeps only in-frame clonotypes and omits some of them. The data contain 65,000 or so clones, 80% to 90% of them seen just once; the ten biggest clones take up approximately 3.9%. Recipients received nonmyeloablative bone marrow transplants from related graft donors, with transient mixed chimerism. Sequencing used CD4+ T cells from blood (PBMCs), obtained 6 months after the transplant. The chain joins TRBV28 to TRBJ2-1; perhaps TRBD1 as D (5 bases). The receptor's source is a human patient who received a combined kidney and bone marrow transplant. Some T cells here may be from the graft donor. CDR3 region: CASSFSQGTYNEQFF. DNA for the CDR3: TGTGCCAGCAGTTTTTCGCAGGGCACCTACAATGAGCAGTTCTTC.